Shown below are 17 T cell receptor beta chains from a single sample sequenced in a study of blood T cell repertoires in COVID-19. Sequenced by immunoSEQ multiplex PCR; TCRdb stores in-frame clones only, minus some. The profile shows 280,000 or so clones, about 85% of them singletons. Input material: PBMCs or T cells enriched from blood (not recorded which). The receptors stem from a woman between 50 and 59 years old who had recovered from COVID-19.

The chain couples TRBV5-1 to TRBJ2-5; 8 bases line up with TRBD1. The V and J ends lost 4 bases and 3 bases, in that order; junction bases with no gene match: 5. The CDR3 has 14 residues. Germline CDR1 SGHRS, CDR2 YFSETQ. The CDR3 protein is CASSLRTGKETQYF. The CDR3 DNA reads as TGCGCCAGCAGCCTACGGACAGGGAAAGAGACCCAGTACTTC.

This clone was recorded once. The chain has TRBV7-9 and TRBJ1-2, with D tentatively TRBD1 (6 bases). Trimming cost V 5 bases and J 1 base, with 20 bases left between them. The CDR3 length is 17 residues. The germline gives CDR1 SEHNR, CDR2 FQNEAQ (reference sequence). The CDR3 sequence: CASSRPGVVVYNYGYTF. The DNA for the CDR3 is TGTGCCAGCAGCCGGCCAGGGGTAGTAGTTTATAACTATGGCTACACCTTC.

The rearrangement links TRBV4-2 to TRBJ2-7; 10 nucleotides agree with TRBD2. This CDR3 is 18 amino acids long. Germline CDR1 reads LGHNA; CDR2 reads YNFKEQ. V trimming: 0 bases; J trimming: 5 bases; junction bases outside the gene matches: 13. This CDR3 reads CASSQEGGVGLALHEQYF. The CDR3 bases are TGTGCCAGCAGCCAAGAAGGGGGGGTGGGACTAGCGTTACACGAGCAGTACTTC.

The gene calls are TRBV4-2 and TRBJ1-1; D is unclear. V gave up 1 base and J gave up 5 bases, with 8 bases separating them. This CDR3 comprises 13 residues. Germline loops: CDR1 LGHNA, CDR2 YNFKEQ. For the CDR3, the DNA is TGTGCCAGCAGCCAAGGGACTATGACTGAAGCTTTCTTT. Its translation: CASSQGTMTEAFF.

This clone was seen a single time. This chain joins TRBV7-9 and TRBJ1-4, with a possible D match to TRBD1 (6 bases). The V and J ends lost 0 bases and 10 bases respectively, with 12 bases between them. Germline V lookup: CDR1 SEHNR, CDR2 FQNEAQ (reference sequence). The CDR3 extends over 14 amino acids. The CDR3: CASSLASLGGKLFF. DNA for the CDR3: TGTGCCAGCAGCTTAGCTTCATTAGGGGGAAAACTGTTTTTT. Using reference TRBV7-9 and TRBJ1-4 for the parts outside the CDR3, the full variable domain is DTGVSQNPRHKITKRGQNVTFRCDPISEHNRLYWYRQTLGQGPEFLTYFQNEAQLEKSRLLSDRFSAERPKGSFSTLEIQRTEQGDSAMYLCASSLASLGGKLFFGSGTQLSVL.

V is TRBV5-1 and J is TRBJ1-2; D is undetermined. V lost 4 bases and J lost 8, with 21 bases in between. The CDR3 loop spans 15 amino acids. The V gene's germline CDR1 is SGHRS and CDR2 YFSETQ. The CDR3 loop is CASSETVFGREGYTF. As DNA, the CDR3 is TGCGCCAGCAGCGAAACAGTATTTGGCCGGGAAGGCTACACCTTC. The full variable domain, completed using reference TRBV5-1 and TRBJ1-2, is KAGVTQTPRYLIKTRGQQVTLSCSPISGHRSVSWYQQTPGQGLQFLFEYFSETQRNKGNFPGRFSGRQFSNSRSEMNVSTLELGDSALYLCASSETVFGREGYTFGSGTRLTVV.

In its sample, this clone was seen once. The chain recombines TRBV5-1 with TRBJ2-7, with D uncertain. CDR1 is SGHRS, CDR2 YFSETQ, per germline. V lost 0 bases and J lost 5, with 18 bases in between. The CDR3 has 16 amino acids. The DNA of the CDR3 is TGCGCCAGCAGCTTGGCCGGTGGTGACCGCGGCAACGAGCAGTACTTC. Protein product: CASSLAGGDRGNEQYF.

This clone was seen only a few times. The CDR3 loop reads CASSSRDQGGSTDTQYF. CDR3 coding DNA: TGTGCCAGCAGCTCAAGGGACCAGGGGGGTAGCACAGATACGCAGTATTTT. The J gene is TRBJ2-3, the V gene TRBV5-5; tentatively, D is TRBD1 (7 bases). V was trimmed by 3 bases and J by 0 bases, leaving 17 bases between them. CDR1 is SGHKS, CDR2 YYEKEE, per germline (reference sequence). This CDR3 has 17 amino acids.

V gene TRBV5-1 combines with J gene TRBJ1-4; 8 bases match TRBD1. The V segment lost 5 bases and the J segment 14 bases; nucleotides outside the gene matches: 11. The germline CDR1 and CDR2 sequences are SGHRS and YFSETQ. This CDR3 region has 13 residues. The DNA of the CDR3 is TGCGCCAGCAGTCTCGGACAGGGAGCGACTCTGTTTTTT. It yields the protein CASSLGQGATLFF. The entire variable domain, with the rest obtained from reference TRBV5-1 and TRBJ1-4, is as follows: KAGVTQTPRYLIKTRGQQVTLSCSPISGHRSVSWYQQTPGQGLQFLFEYFSETQRNKGNFPGRFSGRQFSNSRSEMNVSTLELGDSALYLCASSLGQGATLFFGSGTQLSVL.

This chain uses TRBV10-3 with TRBJ2-1; 8 bases match TRBD1. This CDR3 is built from 14 residues. With 6 bases clipped from V and 8 bases from J, the junction kept 9 bases outside the gene matches. Germline CDR1 is ENHRY and CDR2 is SYGVKD. The CDR3 sequence is CAISPTMTGDEQFF. Here the CDR3 DNA reads TGTGCCATCAGCCCAACCATGACAGGGGATGAGCAGTTCTTC.

V gene TRBV4-1 combines with J gene TRBJ1-5; D is perhaps TRBD1 (6 bases). Trimming cost V 6 bases and J 0 bases, with 9 bases left between them. The CDR3 is 14 residues long. Germline CDR1 reads MGHRA; CDR2 reads YSYEKL. The CDR3 nucleotides read TGCGCCAGCAGTCGGACAGATAGCAATCAGCCCCAGCATTTT. Encoded protein: CASSRTDSNQPQHF.

The chain uses TRBV18 and TRBJ1-2; perhaps TRBD1 as D (6 bases). The germline V and J ends were trimmed by 9 bases and 6 bases, with 23 bases remaining between them. CDR1 KGHSH and CDR2 LQKENI come from the germline V gene. The CDR3 runs to 15 residues. CDR3 sequence: CASQQGTGRVDGYTF. The CDR3 DNA is TGTGCCAGTCAACAGGGCACAGGGAGAGTCGATGGCTACACCTTC.

The chain joins TRBV18 to TRBJ1-1, with no clear D. The CDR3 runs to 15 residues. V lost 6 bases and J lost 2, with 16 bases in between. CDR1 and CDR2 from the germline V gene are KGHSH and LQKENI. In nucleotides, the CDR3 is TGTGCCAGCTCCCCCTCGGCGGGGTCTAACACTGAAGCTTTCTTT. Translation: CASSPSAGSNTEAFF.

This sequence joins TRBV20-1 and TRBJ1-2; D ambiguous. CDR3 size: 11 residues. Per the germline V gene, CDR1 is DFQATT and CDR2 is SNEGSKA (reference sequence). V shed 2 bases and J shed 4 bases, with 5 bases lying between them. In DNA, the CDR3 is TGCAGTGCTAGACACAGCTATGGCTACACCTTC. It codes for CSARHSYGYTF.

With respect to this clone: The same CDR3 is also encoded by other DNA sequences in this sample. V gene TRBV3-1 (or the pseudogene TRBV3-2) combines with J gene TRBJ2-2, with D possibly TRBD2 on 7 matching bases. V was clipped by 1 base and J by 5 bases, with 11 bases between them. The germline V gene encodes CDR1 LGHDT and CDR2 YNNKEL (reference sequence). The CDR3 sequence is 15 residues long. This CDR3 is CASSQGRGATGELFF. CDR3 in DNA: TGTGCCAGCAGCCAAGGTCGGGGGGCTACCGGGGAGCTGTTTTTT.

The chain couples TRBV4-1 to TRBJ1-2; TRBD1 aligns across 7 bases. Trimming removed 3 bases from V and 4 bases from J; junction bases left unmatched: 11. Germline lookup yields CDR1 MGHRA and CDR2 YSYEKL. The CDR3 spans 16 residues. The CDR3: CASSQANTGDGYGYTF. The CDR3 nucleotides read TGCGCCAGCAGCCAGGCAAATACAGGGGACGGCTATGGCTACACCTTC.

J is TRBJ1-6 and V is TRBV4-1, with D perhaps matching TRBD1 (5 bases). The CDR3 runs 15 residues. The germline V gene encodes CDR1 MGHRA and CDR2 YSYEKL. Trimming pared 4 bases from V and 4 bases from J, leaving 11 bases between. CDR3 sequence reads: CASSLKTAYNSPLHF. CDR3 coding DNA: TGCGCCAGCAGCCTAAAGACAGCGTATAATTCACCCCTCCACTTT.